This T cell receptor (beta chain) was obtained from a study of cytomegalovirus exposure and HLA in healthy donors. This CDR3 comprises 15 residues. Germline assignment: CDR1 PRHDT and CDR2 FYEKMQ (reference sequence). Trimming took off 0 bases at V and 4 bases at J, with 10 bases between the two ends. The PCR employed 60 Vbeta primers together with 13 Jbeta primers. Clones were sequenced by immunoSEQ multiplex PCR, and TCRdb holds only the in-frame ones, with some missing. The sample has roughly 130,000 clones, 88% seen once. Turning to this clone: What it binds is not known.

Study results and limitations: Sequencing likely caused a cluster of highly shared sequence variants. Rare sequences made up most TCRs, while some public TCRs were found in many donors. There were 150 or so TCR beta chains listed as cytomegalovirus-associated.

V and J are TRBV13 and TRBJ1-3, with D hard to call. The source is a woman in her 40s in good health and CMV-seronegative. The sample taken for sequencing was PBMCs. CDR3 in amino acids: CASSLGGAAGNTIYF. CDR3 in DNA: TGTGCCAGCAGCTTAGGGGGAGCAGCGGGAAACACCATATATTTT.